A selection of T cell receptor beta chains follows, all from one sample in a study of T cells in tumors after PD-1 blockade. Some clones are missing from TCRdb's copy, which holds only in-frame ones; the method was immunoSEQ multiplex PCR. The table lists around 45,000 clones, more than 75% of them singletons, with around 17% in the top ten. The sequenced sample was PBMCs, obtained before anti-PD-1 treatment. Every receptor here comes from a human donor with basal cell carcinoma. The CDR3 runs from the conserved cysteine through the conserved F or W. A D gene is named only where the DNA matches it firmly. The size entry is marked missing in some rows and otherwise reads once, few, many or a size class.

d_call j_call v_call clone_size cdr3_aa cdr3_nt
- TRBJ2-7 TRBV3-1/TRBV3-2 - CASSQGAEQTYEQYF TGTGCCAGCAGCCAAGGGGCAGAGCAAACCTACGAGCAGTACTTC
- TRBJ1-4 TRBV10-3 - CAAARGDKSNEKLFF TGTGCCGCAGCTCGGGGAGATAAATCTAATGAAAAACTGTTTTTT
TRBD2 TRBJ2-2 TRBV9 - CASSVGDGRGRNTGELFF TGTGCCAGCAGCGTAGGTGACGGGAGGGGGAGAAACACCGGGGAGCTGTTTTTT
TRBD1 TRBJ1-1 TRBV19 once CASSNRGSFEAFF TGTGCCTCGTCCAACAGGGGTAGTTTTGAAGCTTTCTTT
- TRBJ1-5 TRBV5-5 - CASSLRASILSSLSNQPQHF TGTGCCAGCAGCTTGCGGGCCTCTATTTTATCCTCCCTTAGCAATCAGCCCCAGCATTTT
- TRBJ2-7 TRBV7-9 - CASSIGGPEQYF TGTGCCAGCAGCATCGGGGGGCCAGAGCAGTACTTC
TRBD2 TRBJ2-5 TRBV2 - CASSESSGRETQYF TGTGCCAGCAGTGAGTCTAGCGGGAGGGAGACCCAGTACTTC
- TRBJ1-2 TRBV2 - CASRIQGPYGYTF TGTGCCAGCAGAATACAGGGACCCTATGGCTACACCTTC
TRBD2 TRBJ2-3 TRBV7-2 - CASSLNPLPTSGDTQYF TGTGCCAGCAGCTTAAACCCTCTCCCGACTAGCGGGGATACGCAGTATTTT
- TRBJ1-3 TRBV18 - CASSLGPHAGNTIYF TGTGCCAGCTCCCTGGGACCCCATGCTGGAAACACCATATATTTT